This TCR beta chain was recorded in a study of blood T cell repertoires in COVID-19. The assay was immunoSEQ multiplex PCR, and TCRdb's table has in-frame clones only and misses some. The sample lists some 250,000 clones, under 90% seen once, with 15% to 18% in the top ten. The CDR3 totals 15 residues. V lost 3 bases and J 0 bases, leaving 10 bases between the germline ends. CDR1 is SNHLY, CDR2 FYNNEI, per germline. This sequence was found in a man aged 18 to 30 who had recovered from COVID-19. This chain joins TRBV2 and TRBJ2-3; D might be TRBD2 (5 bases). What was sequenced was PBMCs or T cells enriched from blood (not recorded which). Here the CDR3 reads CASSDRLPSTDTQYF. Here the CDR3 DNA reads TGTGCCAGCAGTGATAGACTACCTAGCACAGATACGCAGTATTTT. Full variable domain (missing parts from reference TRBV2 and TRBJ2-3): EPEVTQTPSHQVTQMGQEVILRCVPISNHLYFYWYRQILGQKVEFLVSFYNNEISEKSEIFDDQFSVERPDGSNFTLKIRSTKLEDSAMYFCASSDRLPSTDTQYFGPGTRLTVL.